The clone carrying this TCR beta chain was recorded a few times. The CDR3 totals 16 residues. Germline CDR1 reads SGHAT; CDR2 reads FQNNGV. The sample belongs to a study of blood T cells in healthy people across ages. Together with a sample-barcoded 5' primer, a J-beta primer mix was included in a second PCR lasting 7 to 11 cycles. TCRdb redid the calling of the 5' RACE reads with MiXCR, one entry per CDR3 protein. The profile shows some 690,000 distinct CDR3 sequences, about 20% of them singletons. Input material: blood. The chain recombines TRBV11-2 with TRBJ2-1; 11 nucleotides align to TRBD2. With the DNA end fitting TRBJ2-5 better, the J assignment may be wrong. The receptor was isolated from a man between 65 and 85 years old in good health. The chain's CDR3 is CASSPFGLAGGQTQYF. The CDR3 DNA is TGTGCCAGCAGCCCATTCGGGCTAGCGGGGGGACAGACCCAGTACTTC.